The 5 T cell receptor beta chains reported below all come from one sample, sequenced in a study of blood T cell repertoires in COVID-19. TCRdb's table, derived via immunoSEQ multiplex PCR, lists solely in-frame clones and lacks some. The sample includes a few hundred thousand clones, approximately 90% of them seen just once. The sample consisted of PBMCs or T cells enriched from blood (not recorded which). Receptors originate from a woman aged 40-49 years who had been exposed to COVID-19.

This chain connects TRBV7-8 to TRBJ2-2; D possibly corresponds to TRBD2 (7 bases). This CDR3 is built from 16 residues. V lost 1 base and J 0 bases, leaving 9 bases between the germline ends. Per germline, CDR1 SGHVS and CDR2 FQNEAQ. CDR3 residues: CASSLVGGPNTGELFF. The CDR3 DNA follows: TGTGCCAGCAGCTTAGTGGGGGGGCCGAACACCGGGGAGCTGTTTTTT.

V and J are TRBV30 and TRBJ1-2; D remains unclear. V shed 0 bases and J shed 4 bases, with 6 bases lying between them. The germline V gene encodes CDR1 GTSNPN and CDR2 SVGIG (reference sequence). The CDR3 has 12 amino acids. In DNA, the CDR3 is TGTGCCTGGAGTGTACAAGTCTATGGCTACACCTTC. Residues: CAWSVQVYGYTF. Together with reference TRBV30 and TRBJ1-2, the CDR3 gives the full variable domain: SQTIHQWPATLVQPVGSPLSLECTVEGTSNPNLYWYRQAAGRGLQLLFYSVGIGQISSEVPQNLSASRPQDRQFILSSKKLLLSDSGFYLCAWSVQVYGYTFGSGTRLTVV.

This clone was found once. The chain uses TRBV2 and TRBJ2-1; TRBD2 matches at 8 bases. The CDR3 contains 11 residues. After removal of 6 bases from V and 13 bases from J, the junction contained 5 bases not matched to a gene. Germline lookup yields CDR1 SNHLY and CDR2 FYNNEI. The CDR3 sequence is CASSGSGNQFF. The CDR3, as DNA: TGTGCCAGCAGCGGTAGCGGGAACCAGTTCTTC. Filled out from reference TRBV2 and TRBJ2-1, the complete variable domain reads EPEVTQTPSHQVTQMGQEVILRCVPISNHLYFYWYRQILGQKVEFLVSFYNNEISEKSEIFDDQFSVERPDGSNFTLKIRSTKLEDSAMYFCASSGSGNQFFGPGTRLTVL.

The rearrangement links TRBV5-1 to TRBJ1-5; unclear D gene. The ends were cut back, 4 bases at V and 7 bases at J, with 12 bases in the middle. CDR1 and CDR2 (germline): SGHRS, YFSETQ. The CDR3 is made up of 13 amino acids. The CDR3 DNA is TGCGCCAGCAGCCAGCAGCCAGGCCAGCCCCAGCATTTT. It encodes CASSQQPGQPQHF.

The gene calls are TRBV19 and TRBJ1-5; 9 bases are shared with TRBD1. This CDR3 spans 16 amino acids. V gave up 0 bases and J gave up 6 bases; unmatched junction bases: 6. The germline V gene has CDR1 LNHDA and CDR2 SQIVND (reference sequence). The CDR3 protein is CASSIESTGGRQPQHF. CDR3 bases: TGTGCCAGTAGTATAGAATCGACAGGGGGTCGTCAGCCCCAGCATTTT.